Listed here are 25 T cell receptor beta chains from one sample, sequenced in a study of cytomegalovirus exposure and HLA in healthy donors. 13 Jbeta primers and 60 Vbeta primers were used for the PCR. Clones were read by immunoSEQ multiplex PCR, and TCRdb kept only the in-frame ones, dropping some. The table has about 98,000 clones, over 70% seen once. The sequenced sample was PBMCs. These receptor sequences come from a man aged 18 to 35 in good health and CMV-seropositive.

The chain combines TRBV4-1 with TRBJ2-1, with 11 bases identical to TRBD2. This CDR3 comprises 17 residues. Trimming at V came to 3 bases and at J to 4 bases, leaving 8 bases not matched to a gene. Germline values: CDR1 MGHRA, CDR2 YSYEKL. The CDR3 loop reads CASSQLAGGNPYNEQFF. DNA for the CDR3: TGCGCCAGCAGCCAGCTAGCGGGGGGTAATCCTTACAATGAGCAGTTCTTC.

The rearrangement joins TRBV6-1 to TRBJ2-7; 7 bases are a match to TRBD1. V was clipped by 8 bases and J by 3 bases; unmatched bases: 10. The germline V gene encodes CDR1 MNHNS and CDR2 SASEGT. The CDR3 has 14 residues. The CDR3 here is CASLRTGSNYEQYF. The CDR3 DNA sequence: TGTGCCAGCCTAAGGACAGGCTCGAACTACGAGCAGTACTTC.

This chain connects TRBV2 to TRBJ1-5; D unclear. The V gene's germline CDR1 is SNHLY and CDR2 FYNNEI. This CDR3 is 14 amino acids long. V was trimmed by 7 bases and J by 0 bases, leaving 10 bases between them. The CDR3 region is CASTPGFSNQPQHF. CDR3 in DNA: TGTGCCAGCACACCGGGATTTAGCAATCAGCCCCAGCATTTT.

CDR3 in amino acids: CASSIFGTGPYGYTF. The DNA of the CDR3 is TGTGCCAGTAGTATATTTGGGACAGGGCCCTATGGCTACACCTTC. J is TRBJ1-2 and V is TRBV19; TRBD1 aligns across 9 bases. This CDR3 contains 15 residues. CDR1 and CDR2 (germline): LNHDA, SQIVND (reference sequence). The junction had 5 bases not matched to a gene; V was cut back by 2 bases and J by 4 bases.

The chain uses TRBV5-6 and TRBJ2-1; 7 nucleotides line up with TRBD2. Germline lookup yields CDR1 SGHDT and CDR2 YYEEEE. This CDR3 comprises 15 residues. V gave up 2 bases and J gave up 4 bases; unmatched junction bases: 6. CDR3 loop: CASSFGGGSYNEQFF. CDR3 sequence (DNA): TGTGCCAGCAGCTTCGGCGGGGGTTCTTACAATGAGCAGTTCTTC. Using reference TRBV5-6 and TRBJ2-1 for the parts outside the CDR3, the full variable domain is DAGVTQSPTHLIKTRGQQVTLRCSPKSGHDTVSWYQQALGQGPQFIFQYYEEEERQRGNFPDRFSGHQFPNYSSELNVNALLLGDSALYLCASSFGGGSYNEQFFGPGTRLTVL.

In this sample, this clone turned up a few times. V and J are TRBV5-1 and TRBJ1-2; maybe TRBD1 (6 bases). Germline V CDR1 and CDR2: SGHRS, YFSETQ. This CDR3 is 13 amino acids long. Trimming removed 2 bases from V and 8 bases from J, with 13 bases in between. CDR3 in amino acids: CASSFQGSDGYTF. CDR3 DNA: TGCGCCAGCAGCTTCCAGGGGAGTGACGGCTACACCTTC.

The rearrangement joins TRBV7-9 to TRBJ2-2, with D tentatively TRBD2 (5 bases). The CDR3 sequence is 16 residues long. Germline V lookup: CDR1 SEHNR, CDR2 FQNEAQ (reference sequence). Trimming stripped 3 bases from V and 7 bases from J, with 18 bases between. The CDR3 sequence is CASSLSTGLAGGELFF. CDR3 nucleotide sequence: TGTGCCAGCAGCTTGAGCACGGGCCTTGCGGGCGGGGAGCTGTTTTTT.

The rearrangement joins TRBV2 to TRBJ2-7; D unclear. V was trimmed by 7 bases and J by 2 bases, leaving 9 bases between them. Germline V gives CDR1 SNHLY, CDR2 FYNNEI. CDR3 length equals 12 residues. This chain's CDR3 is CASNPSPYEQYF. The CDR3 DNA sequence: TGTGCCAGCAATCCGTCCCCCTACGAGCAGTACTTC.

To note about this clone: The same CDR3 can be traced to other DNA sequences in this sample. The J gene is TRBJ2-3, the V gene TRBV6-4; 8 bases match TRBD2. CDR3 length: 14 residues. V shed 3 bases, J shed 5 bases, and the junction held 4 bases outside the gene matches. Germline V gene lookup returns CDR1 MRHNA and CDR2 SNTAGT. The CDR3 region is CASSERGGEDTQYF. The DNA of the CDR3 is TGTGCCAGCAGTGAACGGGGGGGCGAAGATACGCAGTATTTT.

This sequence joins TRBV6-1 and TRBJ2-5; no reliable D call. TRBJ2-7 matches the DNA end more closely, so the J call is doubtful. Germline CDR1 reads MNHNS; CDR2 reads SASEGT. The CDR3 is 12 amino acids. CDR3 residues: CASSPGGYEQYF. In DNA form, the CDR3 reads TGTGCCAGCAGCCCCGGCGGCTACGAGCAGTACTTC.

The chain links TRBV5-4 to TRBJ2-7, with TRBD1 matching 9 bases. This CDR3 is 15 amino acids long. The germline V gene encodes CDR1 SGHNT and CDR2 YYREEE (reference sequence). Trimming cost V 3 bases and J 7 bases; bases outside gene matches: 11. The CDR3 region has the DNA TGTGCCAGCAGCTACAACACAGGGGGCTCTGAAGAGCAGTACTTC. The encoded protein is CASSYNTGGSEEQYF.

The chain combines TRBV5-1 with TRBJ1-3; 8 bases fit TRBD1. With V trimmed by 4 bases and J by 0 bases, 6 bases remained unmatched. Germline assignment: CDR1 SGHRS and CDR2 YFSETQ. There are 16 residues in the CDR3. The CDR3 nucleotides read TGCGCCAGCAGCCTGACAGGGGCTTTCTCTGGAAACACCATATATTTT. Amino acids: CASSLTGAFSGNTIYF.

V is TRBV9 and J is TRBJ2-1; 12 positions match TRBD2. Germline CDR1 is SGDLS and CDR2 is YYNGEE. With V trimmed by 2 bases and J by 4 bases, 1 base remained unmatched. The CDR3 sequence is 15 residues long. DNA of the CDR3: TGTGCCAGCAGCGTCCTAGCGGGGGGGTACAATGAGCAGTTCTTC. Protein: CASSVLAGGYNEQFF.

V gene TRBV27 combines with J gene TRBJ2-6, with D unresolved. Between the trimmed V and J ends, which lost 4 bases and 4 bases, there was a span of 14 bases. The CDR3 consists of 16 residues. Germline assignment: CDR1 MNHEY and CDR2 SMNVEV (reference sequence). The chain's CDR3 is CASSSVIVAGANVLTF. The CDR3 DNA follows: TGTGCCAGCAGTTCCGTTATAGTAGCCGGGGCCAACGTCCTGACTTTC.

The chain joins TRBV28 to TRBJ1-1; 7 bases are a match to TRBD1. Germline CDR1 and CDR2: MDHEN and SYDVKM. The CDR3 runs to 12 residues. The ends lost 8 bases at V and 11 bases at J; junction bases unmatched: 11. The CDR3 DNA reads TGTGCCAGCCACACAGGGGTACGGGATGCTTTCTTT. It codes for CASHTGVRDAFF.

The chain couples TRBV28 to TRBJ2-7; 8 bases are a match to TRBD1. The germline V gene has CDR1 MDHEN and CDR2 SYDVKM. The V gene end was trimmed by 2 bases and the J gene end by 2 bases; junction bases not matched to a gene: 8. The CDR3 is made up of 16 amino acids. Here the CDR3 reads CASSLDRTGITYEQYF. CDR3 nucleotide sequence: TGTGCCAGCAGTTTAGACCGGACAGGGATAACCTACGAGCAGTACTTC.

The genes are TRBV7-8 and TRBJ1-2; D unresolved. The ends were cut back, 8 bases at V and 8 bases at J, with 24 bases in the middle. CDR1 SGHVS and CDR2 FQNEAQ come from the germline V gene. CDR3 size: 15 residues. CDR3 amino acids: CASQLGATPRSGYTF. CDR3 in DNA: TGTGCCAGCCAGCTAGGCGCGACCCCAAGGTCCGGCTACACCTTC. Together with reference TRBV7-8 and TRBJ1-2, the CDR3 gives the full variable domain: GAGVSQSPRYKVAKRGQDVALRCDPISGHVSLFWYQQALGQGPEFLTYFQNEAQLDKSGLPSDRFFAERPEGSVSTLKIQRTQQEDSAVYLCASQLGATPRSGYTFGSGTRLTVV.

V gene TRBV18 combines with J gene TRBJ2-7; 9 bases are a match to TRBD1. Germline CDR1 reads KGHSH; CDR2 reads LQKENI. The CDR3 is made up of 14 amino acids. V trimming: 3 bases; J trimming: 3 bases; junction bases outside the gene matches: 3. Here the CDR3 reads CASSPGQGLYEQYF. CDR3 sequence (DNA): TGTGCCAGCTCACCGGGACAGGGACTCTACGAGCAGTACTTC. The variable domain in full, with the rest retrieved from reference TRBV18 and TRBJ2-7, is NAGVMQNPRHLVRRRGQEARLRCSPMKGHSHVYWYRQLPEEGLKFMVYLQKENIIDESGMPKERFSAEFPKEGPSILRIQQVVRGDSAAYFCASSPGQGLYEQYFGPGTRLTVT.

This chain links TRBV7-8 with TRBJ2-2, with TRBD1 matching over 9 bases. The CDR3 runs to 18 residues. The ends lost 1 base at V and 0 bases at J; junction bases unmatched: 6. CDR1 is SGHVS and CDR2 is FQNEAQ in the germline V gene. The CDR3 reads CASSLEPRDRANTGELFF. The CDR3 DNA is TGTGCCAGCAGCTTAGAGCCAAGGGACAGGGCGAACACCGGGGAGCTGTTTTTT.

This clone was counted only a few times. This chain connects TRBV4-1 to TRBJ1-5; TRBD1 might be the D (6 bases). The CDR3 extends over 19 amino acids. The germline CDR1 and CDR2 sequences are MGHRA and YSYEKL. With 0 bases removed from V and 7 bases from J, the gap between germline ends came to 25 bases. The CDR3 nucleotides are TGCGCCAGCAGCCAAGATCCTCCAAGGGTAGGACAGCGGAACCAGCCCCAGCATTTT. This gives the protein CASSQDPPRVGQRNQPQHF.

This clone was seen more than once but under ten times. V and J are TRBV2 and TRBJ1-1, with D unresolved. Looked up from germline, CDR1 is SNHLY and CDR2 is FYNNEI. The CDR3 has 11 residues. Trimming removed 7 bases from V and 6 bases from J, with 9 bases in between. DNA for the CDR3: TGTGCCAGCAACGGGGAGGCTGAAGCTTTCTTT. Encoded protein: CASNGEAEAFF.

The chain has TRBV7-7 and TRBJ2-7; 9 positions agree with TRBD1. The CDR3 has 13 residues. J was trimmed by 6 bases and V by 3 bases; bases with no gene match: 3. Germline values: CDR1 SSHAT, CDR2 FNYEAQ (reference sequence). The CDR3: CASSFDRGSEQYF. The CDR3 bases are TGTGCCAGCAGCTTCGACAGGGGGTCCGAGCAGTACTTC.

This clone was counted between two and nine times. This chain joins TRBV18 and TRBJ2-7; tentatively, D is TRBD2 (6 bases). This CDR3 spans 15 amino acids. The V gene's germline CDR1 is KGHSH and CDR2 LQKENI. Trimming left V 4 bases short and J 1 base short, with 14 bases between. The CDR3 is CASSLSGHTSYEQYF. CDR3 bases: TGTGCCAGCTCACTTAGCGGACACACTTCCTACGAGCAGTACTTC.

Note on this clone: Other DNA sequences in the sample encode the same CDR3. The chain has TRBV7-2 and TRBJ2-1, with TRBD2 matching over 7 bases. Germline assignment: CDR1 SGHTA and CDR2 FQGNSA. This CDR3 comprises 14 residues. The junction had 4 bases not matched to a gene; V was cut back by 2 bases and J by 6 bases. The CDR3 is CASSLRASGNEQFF. Here the CDR3 DNA reads TGTGCCAGCAGCTTAAGGGCTAGCGGCAATGAGCAGTTCTTC.

The rearrangement uses TRBV6-6 and TRBJ1-1; D not resolved. Germline V gene sequence: CDR1 MNHNY, CDR2 SVGAGI (reference sequence). V lost 0 bases and J lost 8, with 16 bases in between. The CDR3 spans 15 residues. The CDR3 here is CASSYSPEGWNEAFF. CDR3 coding DNA: TGTGCCAGCAGTTACTCCCCTGAGGGTTGGAACGAAGCTTTCTTT.